The 26 T cell receptor beta chains below all came from one sample that was sequenced in a study of Graves' ophthalmopathy and Graves' hyperthyroidism. The authors amplified TCR beta CDR3 regions from RNA transcripts. Second-round multiplex PCR came after first-round RT-PCR with HTBI primers. TCRdb reanalysed the multiplex PCR reads using MiXCR and keeps one entry per CDR3 protein. Here the sample spans 340,000 or so distinct CDR3 sequences, roughly 15% being singletons. The sample taken for sequencing was peripheral blood. These receptors all stem from an adult man with Graves' ophthalmopathy.

This clonotype was observed many times. This chain joins TRBV2 and TRBJ1-1; D not certain. V lost 5 bases and J lost 0, with 10 bases in between. CDR3 length: 14 amino acids. Germline CDR1 is SNHLY and CDR2 is FYNNEI. CDR3 bases: TGTGCCAGCAGTCAAATGCGGATGAACACTGAAGCTTTCTTT. It codes for CASSQMRMNTEAFF.

The chain carries TRBV19 and TRBJ2-2; TRBD2 aligns across 7 bases. CDR3 length equals 13 residues. V dropped 3 bases and J dropped 8; count of bases not matched to a gene: 3. Germline V CDR1 and CDR2: LNHDA, SQIVND (reference sequence). CDR3 residues: CASSIRREGELFF. The CDR3 nucleotides read TGTGCCAGTAGTATCAGGCGGGAGGGGGAGCTGTTTTTT.

This clonotype was found many times. This CDR3 reads CASSANTEAFF. The CDR3 DNA follows: TGTGCCAGCAGTGCGAACACTGAAGCTTTCTTT. The J gene is TRBJ1-1, the V gene TRBV27; unclear D gene. CDR3 length equals 11 residues. In germline, CDR1 is MNHEY, CDR2 SMNVEV (reference sequence). V was pared by 5 bases and J by 1 base, with 2 bases between.

This clonotype was observed many times. The genes are TRBV9 and TRBJ1-3; D possibly corresponds to TRBD1 (6 bases). The germline CDR1 and CDR2 sequences are SGDLS and YYNGEE. V dropped 0 bases and J dropped 3 bases, with 16 bases sitting between them. CDR3 length: 17 amino acids. CDR3 residues: CASSVAKTGPDGNTIYF. The DNA of the CDR3 is TGTGCCAGCAGCGTAGCTAAGACAGGTCCAGATGGAAACACCATATATTTT.

This clonotype has a count of ten or more. This rearrangement joins TRBV28 to TRBJ1-2; a weak D match, TRBD1 (5 bases). This CDR3 is built from 12 residues. V shed 10 bases and J shed 6 bases, with 15 bases lying between them. CDR1 MDHEN and CDR2 SYDVKM come from the germline V gene. The CDR3 region is CAITGLVDGYTF. The CDR3 DNA sequence: TGTGCCATTACAGGTTTGGTTGATGGCTACACCTTC.

The chain joins TRBV27 to TRBJ2-7, with 10 nucleotides matching TRBD1. The CDR3 totals 17 residues. Germline lookup yields CDR1 MNHEY and CDR2 SMNVEV (reference sequence). V was pared by 4 bases and J by 5 bases, with 14 bases of the junction left unmatched. CDR3 region: CASSSPGRGQGKDEQYF. The CDR3 DNA reads as TGTGCCAGCAGTTCCCCCGGCCGGGGACAGGGGAAGGACGAGCAGTACTTC.

This clonotype occurred many times. The chain combines TRBV5-1 with TRBJ2-7; maybe TRBD2 (5 bases). The CDR3 is 15 amino acids. CDR1 is SGHRS, CDR2 YFSETQ, per germline. V dropped 0 bases and J dropped 6 bases, with 16 bases sitting between them. The DNA for the CDR3 is TGCGCCAGCAGCTTGGGGCTAGCCGCTCCCTTCGAGCAGTACTTC. It translates to CASSLGLAAPFEQYF. Variable domain in full (rest from reference TRBV5-1 and TRBJ2-7): KAGVTQTPRYLIKTRGQQVTLSCSPISGHRSVSWYQQTPGQGLQFLFEYFSETQRNKGNFPGRFSGRQFSNSRSEMNVSTLELGDSALYLCASSLGLAAPFEQYFGPGTRLTVT.

Ten or more counts support this clonotype. CDR3 protein: CASSYQQGGVQYF. CDR3 in DNA: TGTGCCAGCAGTTACCAGCAGGGGGGGGTGCAGTACTTC. J is TRBJ2-7 and V is TRBV28; D is tentatively TRBD1 or TRBD2 (7 bases each). Trimming shortened V by 4 bases and J by 9 bases, and 16 bases separated the two germline ends. The CDR3 is made up of 13 amino acids. The germline gives CDR1 MDHEN, CDR2 SYDVKM.

This clonotype was recorded many times. This chain's CDR3 is CASSNGFGGSNQPQHF. CDR3 sequence (DNA): TGTGCCAGCAGCAACGGGTTCGGGGGGAGCAATCAGCCCCAGCATTTT. This chain uses TRBV25-1 with TRBJ1-5; the D gene is possibly TRBD1 (5 bases). V was cut by 6 bases and J by 1 base, with 16 bases left in between. Germline CDR1 and CDR2: MGHDK and SYGVNS. This CDR3 comprises 16 residues.

Many counts were recorded for this clonotype. CDR3 amino acids: CASKVGGSTGELFF. In DNA form, the CDR3 reads TGTGCCAGCAAGGTGGGAGGTAGCACCGGGGAGCTGTTTTTT. The chain is built from TRBV28 and TRBJ2-2, with D possibly TRBD2 on 6 matching bases. CDR1 and CDR2 (germline): MDHEN, SYDVKM. The CDR3 sequence is 14 residues long. Trimming pared 7 bases from V and 4 bases from J, leaving 13 bases between. The full variable domain, with the rest looked up from reference TRBV28 and TRBJ2-2, is DVKVTQSSRYLVKRTGEKVFLECVQDMDHENMFWYRQDPGLGLRLIYFSYDVKMKEKGDIPEGYSVSREKKERFSLILESASTNQTSMYLCASKVGGSTGELFFGEGSRLTVL.

There are many counts of this clonotype. The chain combines TRBV12-3 or TRBV12-4 with TRBJ1-2; D remains unclear. With 3 bases removed from V and 8 bases from J, the gap between germline ends came to 10 bases. The CDR3 is 12 amino acids. In DNA, the CDR3 is TGTGCCAGCAGTTTTTACGCGAGAGGCTACACCTTC. Encoded protein: CASSFYARGYTF.

This clonotype was counted at least ten times. V and J are TRBV20-1 and TRBJ1-1; 8 bases are a match to TRBD1. Germline-derived CDR1 and CDR2 are DFQATT and SNEGSKA (reference sequence). The CDR3 spans 15 residues. Here the CDR3 reads CSALSRGRVNTEAFF. CDR3 DNA: TGCAGCGCCCTCAGCAGGGGGCGGGTGAACACTGAAGCTTTCTTT.

This clonotype was counted many times. The V gene is TRBV10-3, the J gene TRBJ2-7, with D unresolved. CDR1 and CDR2 (germline): ENHRY, SYGVKD. The ends were cut back, 1 base at V and 2 bases at J, with 9 bases in the middle. This CDR3 has 14 amino acids. The CDR3 DNA reads TGTGCCATCAGTGAGTTGGTGGGTACCTACGAGCAGTACTTC. Its translation: CAISELVGTYEQYF.

This clonotype was seen repeatedly, ten times or more. The rearrangement uses TRBV12-3 or TRBV12-4 and TRBJ2-7; 9 nucleotides match TRBD1. With V trimmed by 5 bases and J by 2 bases, 4 bases remained unmatched. The CDR3 consists of 14 residues. This CDR3 is CASSHRDRAYEQYF. In DNA form, the CDR3 reads TGTGCCAGCAGTCACCGGGACAGGGCCTACGAGCAGTACTTC.

This clonotype is a singleton in its sample. Possible read error: a much larger clone is one base away. The rearrangement links TRBV18 to TRBJ1-6; D may be TRBD1 (5 bases). This CDR3 is 16 amino acids long. Germline V gene data show CDR1 as KGHSH and CDR2 as LQKENI. The V and J ends lost 3 bases and 12 bases respectively, with 21 bases between them. The CDR3 nucleotides read TGTGCCAGCTCACCGCTACGGACGGGGGAAATAGTACCCCTCCACTTT. This gives the protein CASSPLRTGEIVPLHF.

This clonotype has ten or more counts. V usage is TRBV19 and J usage is TRBJ1-3; D might be TRBD1 (5 bases). Germline V CDR1 and CDR2: LNHDA, SQIVND (reference sequence). The V gene lost 7 bases and the J gene lost 0 bases, with 19 bases spanning the gap. The CDR3 covers 17 residues. The CDR3 bases are TGTGCCAGTATCCCTGATCCGGGACCGAGCTCTGGAAACACCATATATTTT. It is translated as CASIPDPGPSSGNTIYF.

This clonotype was observed at least ten times. The chain recombines TRBV12-3 or TRBV12-4 with TRBJ2-7; a weak D match, TRBD1 (6 bases). The CDR3 sequence is 15 residues long. V lost 6 bases and J 6 bases, leaving 21 bases between the germline ends. The CDR3 DNA follows: TGTGCCAGCAGCCCCGTTAGACAGGATATTAGCGAGCAGTACTTC. This codes for CASSPVRQDISEQYF.

As regards this clonotype: A much bigger clone sits one base away, suggesting this may be a read error. This chain uses TRBV10-1 with TRBJ1-5; D is undetermined. Germline V gene sequence: CDR1 WNHNN, CDR2 SYGVQD (reference sequence). This CDR3 comprises 11 residues. This CDR3 is CDSVEHQPQHF. CDR3 in DNA: TGCGACAGCGTGGAGCATCAGCCCCAGCATTTT.

The V call is TRBV13, the J call TRBJ2-2; TRBD2 matches 12 bases. CDR1 PRHDT and CDR2 FYEKMQ come from the germline V gene (reference sequence). The CDR3 has 16 residues. Germline trimming cut 5 bases from V and 6 bases from J; bases unmatched to any gene: 7. Written as DNA, the CDR3 is TGTGCCAGCAGCCGACGGACTAGCGGGGACTCCGGGGAGCTGTTTTTT. This codes for CASSRRTSGDSGELFF.

This clonotype was observed at least ten times. The J gene is TRBJ1-5, the V gene TRBV6-2 or TRBV6-3; 10 nucleotides line up with TRBD1. The CDR3 loop spans 17 amino acids. Trimming cost V 6 bases and J 5 bases; bases outside gene matches: 13. CDR1 MNHEY and CDR2 SVGEGT come from the germline V gene. The CDR3 loop reads CASSVFLGQGNYQPQHF. For the CDR3, the DNA is TGTGCCAGCAGCGTCTTTTTGGGACAGGGGAACTATCAGCCCCAGCATTTT.

This clonotype was recorded at least ten times. The chain employs TRBV2 and TRBJ2-5; weak D call: TRBD1 (6 bases). Germline CDR1 and CDR2: SNHLY and FYNNEI. The length of the CDR3 is 13 residues. Trimming stripped 6 bases from V and 4 bases from J, with 12 bases between. The CDR3 DNA is TGTGCCAGCAGAGCGAGGGGGTTAGAGACCCAGTACTTC. Its translation: CASRARGLETQYF.

The J gene is TRBJ1-1, the V gene TRBV6-5; D remains ambiguous. The CDR3 has 15 residues. With 6 bases removed from V and 0 bases from J, the gap between germline ends came to 14 bases. Per the germline V gene, CDR1 is MNHEY and CDR2 is SVGAGI. CDR3 sequence (DNA): TGTGCCAGCAGATACCTCCCGGGCTTGAACACTGAAGCTTTCTTT. Translated, it gives CASRYLPGLNTEAFF.

This clonotype was detected many times. This sequence joins TRBV2 and TRBJ1-1, with 7 bases fitting TRBD1. CDR1 SNHLY and CDR2 FYNNEI come from the germline V gene. After removal of 4 bases from V and 3 bases from J, the junction contained 5 bases not matched to a gene. This CDR3 has 14 residues. CDR3: CASSAEGAYTEAFF. CDR3 DNA sequence: TGTGCCAGCAGTGCCGAGGGGGCTTACACTGAAGCTTTCTTT.

This clonotype was counted at least ten times. This chain connects TRBV2 to TRBJ2-4; 7 bases are a match to TRBD1. Germline V gene sequence: CDR1 SNHLY, CDR2 FYNNEI. The CDR3 totals 12 residues. The trim removed 4 bases at V and 13 bases at J, leaving 7 bases unmatched. The DNA of the CDR3 is TGTGCCAGCAGTGGGGGGACAGTTGGGCAGTACTTC. This translates into CASSGGTVGQYF. Complete variable domain (other parts from reference TRBV2 and TRBJ2-4): EPEVTQTPSHQVTQMGQEVILRCVPISNHLYFYWYRQILGQKVEFLVSFYNNEISEKSEIFDDQFSVERPDGSNFTLKIRSTKLEDSAMYFCASSGGTVGQYFGAGTRLSVL.

Here the CDR3 reads CASSQFPVTTKEEQYF. CDR3 bases: TGTGCCAGCAGCCAGTTTCCCGTTACTACGAAGGAGGAGCAGTACTTC. This chain joins TRBV7-8 and TRBJ2-7; D not certain. Deletions cut 5 bases from V and 7 bases from J, with 24 bases between. CDR3 size: 16 residues. Germline CDR1 is SGHVS and CDR2 is FQNEAQ.

This clonotype was seen many times. The genes are TRBV12-3 or TRBV12-4 and TRBJ2-1; a possible D gene is TRBD2 (5 bases). The CDR3 has 14 residues. The V and J ends lost 4 bases and 5 bases respectively, with 12 bases between them. The CDR3 here is CASSSERRNNEQFF. The CDR3 DNA is TGTGCCAGCAGTTCCGAGCGGAGAAACAATGAGCAGTTCTTC.